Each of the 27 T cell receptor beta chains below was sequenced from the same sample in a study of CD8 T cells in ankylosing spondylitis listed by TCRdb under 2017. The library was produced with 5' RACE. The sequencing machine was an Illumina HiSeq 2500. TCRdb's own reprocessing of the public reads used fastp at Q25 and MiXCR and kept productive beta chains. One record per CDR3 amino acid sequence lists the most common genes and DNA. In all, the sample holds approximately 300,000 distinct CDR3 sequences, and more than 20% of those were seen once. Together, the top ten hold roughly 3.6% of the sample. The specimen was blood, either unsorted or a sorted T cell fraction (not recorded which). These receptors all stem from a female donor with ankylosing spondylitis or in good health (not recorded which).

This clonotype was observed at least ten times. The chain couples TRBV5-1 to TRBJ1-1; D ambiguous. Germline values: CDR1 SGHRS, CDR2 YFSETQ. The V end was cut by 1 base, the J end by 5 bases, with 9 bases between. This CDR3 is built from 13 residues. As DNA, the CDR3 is TGCGCCAGCAGCTTGTCCCACGGAACTGAAGCTTTCTTT. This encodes CASSLSHGTEAFF. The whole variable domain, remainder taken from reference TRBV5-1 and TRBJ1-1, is KAGVTQTPRYLIKTRGQQVTLSCSPISGHRSVSWYQQTPGQGLQFLFEYFSETQRNKGNFPGRFSGRQFSNSRSEMNVSTLELGDSALYLCASSLSHGTEAFFGQGTRLTVV.

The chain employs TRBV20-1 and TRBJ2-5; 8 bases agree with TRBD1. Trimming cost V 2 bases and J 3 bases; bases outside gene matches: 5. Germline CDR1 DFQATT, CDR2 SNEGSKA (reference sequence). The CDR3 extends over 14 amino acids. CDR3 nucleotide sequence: TGCAGTGCTAGACGGACAGGGCTTAAAGAGACCCAGTACTTC. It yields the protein CSARRTGLKETQYF.

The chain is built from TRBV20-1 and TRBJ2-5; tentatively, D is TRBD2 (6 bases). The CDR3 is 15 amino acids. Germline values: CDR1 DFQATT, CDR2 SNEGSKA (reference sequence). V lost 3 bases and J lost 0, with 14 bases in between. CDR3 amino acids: CSARGEAGNQETQYF. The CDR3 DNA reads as TGCAGTGCTAGGGGCGAGGCGGGAAACCAAGAGACCCAGTACTTC.

This CDR3 reads CASSTSGQETQYF. For the CDR3, the DNA is TGTGCCAGCAGCACCTCAGGCCAAGAGACCCAGTACTTC. The chain links TRBV5-5 to TRBJ2-5, with D unresolved. The CDR3 runs 13 residues. Between the trimmed V and J ends, which lost 4 bases and 1 base, there was a span of 8 bases. Germline CDR1 is SGHKS and CDR2 is YYEKEE (reference sequence).

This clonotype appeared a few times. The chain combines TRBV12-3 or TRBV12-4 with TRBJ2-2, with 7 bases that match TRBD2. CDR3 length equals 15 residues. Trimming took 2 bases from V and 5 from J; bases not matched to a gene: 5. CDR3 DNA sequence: TGTGCCAGCAGTTTATCCGGGAGGAGGACCGGGGAGCTGTTTTTT. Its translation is CASSLSGRRTGELFF.

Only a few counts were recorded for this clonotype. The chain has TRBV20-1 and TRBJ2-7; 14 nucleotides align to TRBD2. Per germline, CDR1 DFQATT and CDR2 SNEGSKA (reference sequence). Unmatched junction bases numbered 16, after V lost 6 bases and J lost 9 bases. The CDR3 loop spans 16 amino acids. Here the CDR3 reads CSATGTSGSFISGQYF. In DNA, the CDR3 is TGCAGTGCAACCGGGACTAGCGGGAGTTTCATCTCAGGGCAGTACTTC.

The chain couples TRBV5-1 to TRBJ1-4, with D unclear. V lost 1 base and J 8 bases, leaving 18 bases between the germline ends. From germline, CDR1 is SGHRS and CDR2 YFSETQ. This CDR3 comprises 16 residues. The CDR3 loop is CASSLNPSRPDEKLFF. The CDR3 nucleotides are TGCGCCAGCAGCTTGAACCCGAGCAGGCCGGACGAAAAACTGTTTTTT.

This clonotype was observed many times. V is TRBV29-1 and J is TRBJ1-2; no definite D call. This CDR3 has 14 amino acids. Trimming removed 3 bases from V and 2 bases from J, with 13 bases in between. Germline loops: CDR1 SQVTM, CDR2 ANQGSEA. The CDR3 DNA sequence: TGCAGCGTTGAGGTACTGGCTAGGAACTATGGCTACACCTTC. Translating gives CSVEVLARNYGYTF.

The DNA for the CDR3 is TGTGCCAGCAGTTTCGTTCCGAGGGACACCGGGGAGCTGTTTTTT. It specifies CASSFVPRDTGELFF. The rearrangement uses TRBV12-3 or TRBV12-4 and TRBJ2-2; tentative D call: TRBD2 (5 bases). CDR3 length: 15 amino acids. Trimming removed 3 bases from V and 3 bases from J, with 11 bases in between.

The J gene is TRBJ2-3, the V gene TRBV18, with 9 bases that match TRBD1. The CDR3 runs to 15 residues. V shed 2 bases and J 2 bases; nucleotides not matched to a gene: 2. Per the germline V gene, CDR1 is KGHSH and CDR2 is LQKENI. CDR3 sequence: CASSPGDRDTDTQYF. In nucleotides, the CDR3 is TGTGCCAGCTCACCAGGGGACAGGGACACAGATACGCAGTATTTT.

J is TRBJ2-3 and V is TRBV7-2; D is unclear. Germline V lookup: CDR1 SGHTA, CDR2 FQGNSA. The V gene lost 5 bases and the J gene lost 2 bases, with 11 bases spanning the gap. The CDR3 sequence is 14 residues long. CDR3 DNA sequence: TGTGCCAGCAGCGCTAGAGGTACCACAGATACGCAGTATTTT. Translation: CASSARGTTDTQYF.

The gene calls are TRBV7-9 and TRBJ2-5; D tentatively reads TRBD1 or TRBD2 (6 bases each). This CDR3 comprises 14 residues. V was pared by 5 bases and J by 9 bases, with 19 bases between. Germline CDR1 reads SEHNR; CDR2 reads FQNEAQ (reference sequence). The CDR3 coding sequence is TGTGCCAGCAGCATACACAGGGAGGCTGCGGCCCAGTACTTC. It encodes CASSIHREAAAQYF.

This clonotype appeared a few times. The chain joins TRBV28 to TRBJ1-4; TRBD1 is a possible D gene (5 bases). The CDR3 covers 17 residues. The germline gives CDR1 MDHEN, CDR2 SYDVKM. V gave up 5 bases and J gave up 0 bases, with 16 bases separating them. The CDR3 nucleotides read TGTGCCAGCAGTGGCGACACGACGGGGGCAACTAATGAAAAACTGTTTTTT. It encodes CASSGDTTGATNEKLFF.

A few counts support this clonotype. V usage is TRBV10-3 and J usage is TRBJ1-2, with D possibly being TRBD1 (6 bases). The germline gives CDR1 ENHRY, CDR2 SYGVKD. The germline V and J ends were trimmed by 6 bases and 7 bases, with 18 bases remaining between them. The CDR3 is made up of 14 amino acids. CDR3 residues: CAISSVQGEGGYTF. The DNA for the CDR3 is TGTGCCATCAGCTCCGTACAGGGAGAAGGTGGCTACACCTTC.

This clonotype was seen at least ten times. The CDR3 spells CSATPGTDEQYF. CDR3 in DNA: TGCAGTGCTACCCCTGGGACCGACGAGCAGTACTTC. The chain links TRBV20-1 to TRBJ2-7; D might be TRBD1 or TRBD2, each matching 5 bases. The length of the CDR3 is 12 residues. The V and J ends lost 4 bases and 5 bases respectively, with 12 bases between them. Germline loops: CDR1 DFQATT, CDR2 SNEGSKA (reference sequence).

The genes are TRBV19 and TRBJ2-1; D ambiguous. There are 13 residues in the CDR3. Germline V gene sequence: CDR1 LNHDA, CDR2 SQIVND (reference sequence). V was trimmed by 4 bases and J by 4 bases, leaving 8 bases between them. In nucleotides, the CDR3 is TGTGCCAGTAGTAGCTGGGTTTACAATGAGCAGTTCTTC. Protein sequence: CASSSWVYNEQFF.

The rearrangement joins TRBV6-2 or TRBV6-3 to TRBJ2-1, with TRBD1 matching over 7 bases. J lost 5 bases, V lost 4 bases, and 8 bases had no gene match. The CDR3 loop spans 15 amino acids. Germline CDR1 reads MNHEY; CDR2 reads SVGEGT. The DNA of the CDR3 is TGTGCCAGCAGTTCTCTCCCGGGACAGCACAATGAGCAGTTCTTC. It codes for CASSSLPGQHNEQFF.

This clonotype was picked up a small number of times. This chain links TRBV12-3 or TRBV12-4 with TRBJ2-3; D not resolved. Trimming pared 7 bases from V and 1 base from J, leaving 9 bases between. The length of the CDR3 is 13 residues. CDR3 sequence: CASKLAGTDTQYF. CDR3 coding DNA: TGTGCCAGCAAACTTGCGGGCACAGATACGCAGTATTTT.

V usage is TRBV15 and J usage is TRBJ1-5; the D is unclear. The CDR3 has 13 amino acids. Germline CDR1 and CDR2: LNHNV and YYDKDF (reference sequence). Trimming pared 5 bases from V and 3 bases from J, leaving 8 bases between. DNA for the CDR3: TGTGCCACCAGCGCGAGCCTCAATCAGCCCCAGCATTTT. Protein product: CATSASLNQPQHF.

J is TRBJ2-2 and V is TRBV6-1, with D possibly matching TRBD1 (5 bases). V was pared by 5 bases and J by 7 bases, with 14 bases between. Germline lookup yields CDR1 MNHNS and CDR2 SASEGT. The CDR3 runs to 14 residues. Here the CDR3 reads CASSTGRSGGELFF. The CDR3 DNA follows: TGTGCCAGCAGTACAGGAAGGTCGGGCGGGGAGCTGTTTTTT.

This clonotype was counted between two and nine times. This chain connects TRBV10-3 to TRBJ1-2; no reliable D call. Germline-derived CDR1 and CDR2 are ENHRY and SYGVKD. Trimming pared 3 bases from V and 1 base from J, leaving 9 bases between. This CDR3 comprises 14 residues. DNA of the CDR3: TGTGCCATCAGTGACGTTAAGAGTAACTATGGCTACACCTTC. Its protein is CAISDVKSNYGYTF.

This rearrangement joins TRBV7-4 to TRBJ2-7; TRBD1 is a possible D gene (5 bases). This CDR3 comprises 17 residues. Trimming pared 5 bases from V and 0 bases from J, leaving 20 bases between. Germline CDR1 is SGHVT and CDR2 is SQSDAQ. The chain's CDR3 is CASSRDQYRMNSYEQYF. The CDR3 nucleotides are TGTGCCAGCAGCCGAGACCAATACAGGATGAACTCCTACGAGCAGTACTTC. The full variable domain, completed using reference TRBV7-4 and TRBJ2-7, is GAGVSQSPRYKVAKRGRDVALRCDSISGHVTLYWYRQTLGQGSEVLTYSQSDAQRDKSGRPSGRFSAERPERSVSTLKIQRTEQGDSAVYLCASSRDQYRMNSYEQYFGPGTRLTVT.

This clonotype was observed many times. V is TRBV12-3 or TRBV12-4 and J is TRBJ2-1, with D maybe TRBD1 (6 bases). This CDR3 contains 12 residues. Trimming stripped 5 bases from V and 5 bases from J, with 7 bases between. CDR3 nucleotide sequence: TGTGCCAGCAGTCGACAGGACAATGAGCAGTTCTTC. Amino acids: CASSRQDNEQFF.

CDR3 region: CASSLPPGRGPGNTIYF. Written as DNA, the CDR3 is TGTGCCAGCAGCTTACCCCCCGGCAGGGGGCCAGGAAACACCATATATTTT. V usage is TRBV11-3 and J usage is TRBJ1-3, with 8 bases lining up with TRBD1. In germline, CDR1 is SGHNT, CDR2 YENEEA. The V segment lost 2 bases and the J segment 4 bases; nucleotides outside the gene matches: 10. The CDR3 is 17 residues long. Filled out from reference TRBV11-3 and TRBJ1-3, the complete variable domain reads EAGVVQSPRYKIIEKKQPVAFWCNPISGHNTLYWYLQNLGQGPELLIRYENEEAVDDSQLPKDRFSAERLKGVDSTLKIQPAELGDSAVYLCASSLPPGRGPGNTIYFGEGSWLTVV.

CDR3 in amino acids: CAWSGSGFSYEQYF. As DNA, the CDR3 is TGTGCCTGGAGCGGGAGCGGGTTTTCCTACGAGCAGTACTTC. The chain is built from TRBV30 and TRBJ2-7; tentative D call: TRBD2 (6 bases). The germline V and J ends were trimmed by 3 bases and 1 base, with 13 bases remaining between them. The germline V gene encodes CDR1 GTSNPN and CDR2 SVGIG (reference sequence). CDR3 length equals 14 residues.

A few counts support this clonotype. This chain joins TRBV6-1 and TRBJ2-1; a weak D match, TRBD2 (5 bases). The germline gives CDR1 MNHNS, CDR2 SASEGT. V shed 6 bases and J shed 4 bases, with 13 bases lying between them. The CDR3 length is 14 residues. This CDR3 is CASRESAVYNEQFF. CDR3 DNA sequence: TGTGCCAGCAGAGAATCAGCGGTTTACAATGAGCAGTTCTTC.

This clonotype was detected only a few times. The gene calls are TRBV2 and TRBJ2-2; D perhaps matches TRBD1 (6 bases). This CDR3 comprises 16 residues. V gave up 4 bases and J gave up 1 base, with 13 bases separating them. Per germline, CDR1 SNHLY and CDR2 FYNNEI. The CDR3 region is CASSAGRGKNTGELFF. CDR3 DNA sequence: TGTGCCAGCAGTGCCGGCAGGGGAAAGAACACCGGGGAGCTGTTTTTT.